Listed below are T cell receptor beta chains from one sample, sequenced in a study of blood T cell repertoires in COVID-19. Sequencing used immunoSEQ multiplex PCR; TCRdb keeps in-frame clones, though not all of them. Seen here are about 100,000 clones, around 87% observed once, and the top ten hold around a tenth. The sequenced sample was peripheral blood. These receptors originate from a young woman with acute or convalescent COVID-19. The CDR3 runs from the conserved cysteine through the conserved F or W. The D gene is left open where the match is weak. The size field is filled for only some rows; it gives once, few, many or a size class.

D gene	clone size	V gene	J gene	CDR3 protein	CDR3 DNA
NA	NA	TRBV6-5	TRBJ2-7	CASSSPDRSYEQYF	TGTGCCAGCAGCTCCCCCGACAGGAGCTACGAGCAGTACTTC
NA	NA	TRBV9	TRBJ1-2	CASSVGTGYGYTF	TGTGCCAGCAGCGTGGGGACTGGCTATGGCTACACCTTC
NA	NA	TRBV2	TRBJ2-1	CASSELGRSYNEQFF	TGTGCCAGCAGTGAGCTGGGCCGCTCCTACAATGAGCAGTTCTTC
NA	NA	TRBV4-1	TRBJ2-5	CASSQGVRPDGSETQYF	TGCGCCAGCAGCCAGGGCGTTCGGCCAGACGGTTCAGAGACCCAGTACTTC
TRBD1	NA	TRBV30	TRBJ1-2	CAWGDSALANYGYTF	TGTGCCTGGGGGGACAGTGCCCTCGCTAACTATGGCTACACCTTC
TRBD1	NA	TRBV5-1	TRBJ1-6	CASSPLGQMGNSPLHF	TGCGCCAGCAGCCCCTTGGGACAGATGGGGAATTCACCCCTCCACTTT
NA	NA	TRBV4-1	TRBJ2-2	CASSQEVTGGAGELFF	TGCGCCAGCAGCCAAGAGGTTACAGGGGGGGCCGGGGAGCTGTTTTTT
NA	NA	TRBV19	TRBJ1-2	CASSIDPRQGDYGYTF	TGTGCCAGTAGTATAGATCCCCGGCAGGGTGACTATGGCTACACCTTC
NA	once	TRBV4-2	TRBJ2-7	CASSPPSSYEQYF	TGTGCCAGCAGCCCCCCGAGCTCCTACGAGCAGTACTTC
NA	NA	TRBV6-5	TRBJ1-4	CASSRGEKLFF	TGTGCCAGCAGTCGAGGGGAAAAACTGTTTTTT
TRBD1	NA	TRBV27	TRBJ2-1	CASSLSGDSSYNEQFF	TGTGCCAGCAGTTTATCGGGGGACAGCTCCTACAATGAGCAGTTCTTC
TRBD1	NA	TRBV25-1	TRBJ1-5	CASRGTGDFQPQHF	TGTGCCAGCAGGGGAACAGGGGACTTCCAGCCCCAGCATTTT
TRBD1	NA	TRBV5-1	TRBJ2-7	CASSSGTGFPEQYF	TGCGCCAGCAGCTCGGGGACAGGGTTTCCCGAGCAGTACTTC
TRBD2	NA	TRBV10-2	TRBJ2-2	CASKGTSGGGALGTGELFF	TGCGCCAGCAAAGGGACTAGCGGGGGGGGCGCCTTGGGAACCGGGGAGCTGTTTTTT
TRBD1	NA	TRBV6-6	TRBJ2-1	CASRRYGQALPYNEQFF	TGTGCCAGCAGGCGATATGGACAGGCGCTTCCCTACAATGAGCAGTTCTTC
NA	NA	TRBV7-8	TRBJ2-3	CASSLEIADTQYF	TGTGCCAGCAGCTTAGAGATAGCAGATACGCAGTATTTT
NA	once	TRBV28	TRBJ1-5	CASSYGQPQHF	TGTGCCAGCAGTTACGGTCAGCCCCAGCATTTT
NA	NA	TRBV7-8	TRBJ2-1	CASSLATRGNEQFF	TGTGCCAGCAGCTTAGCGACAAGGGGTAATGAGCAGTTCTTC
NA	NA	TRBV5-1	TRBJ1-2	CASRYSSGTSYGYTF	TGCGCCAGCAGATACTCCTCCGGGACAAGCTATGGCTACACCTTC
NA	NA	TRBV5-1	TRBJ1-4	CASSLYRAHNEKLFF	TGCGCCAGCAGCTTGTACAGGGCCCATAATGAAAAACTGTTTTTT
NA	NA	TRBV7-3	TRBJ2-3	CASSLMARRADTQYF	TGTGCCAGCAGCTTAATGGCCCGTCGGGCAGATACGCAGTATTTT
NA	NA	TRBV10-3	TRBJ1-1	CAISSRGEAEAFF	TGTGCCATCAGTTCTCGGGGGGAAGCTGAAGCTTTCTTT
NA	NA	TRBV30	TRBJ1-5	CAWSFRDTNQPQHF	TGTGCCTGGAGTTTCCGGGACACCAATCAGCCCCAGCATTTT
NA	NA	TRBV6-1	TRBJ1-2	CASSEVRNYGYTF	TGTGCCAGCAGTGAGGTTAGAAACTATGGCTACACCTTC
NA	NA	TRBV30	TRBJ2-3	CAFAFESSTDTQYF	TGTGCCTTCGCTTTTGAGTCTAGCACAGATACGCAGTATTTT
NA	NA	TRBV11-2	TRBJ1-6	CASSQSLDSPLHF	TGTGCCAGCAGCCAATCCCTAGATTCACCCCTCCACTTT
NA	NA	TRBV7-8	TRBJ2-3	CASSPPRASGTDTQYF	TGTGCCAGCAGCCCCCCGAGGGCGTCCGGCACAGATACGCAGTATTTT
NA	NA	TRBV6-5	TRBJ2-7	CASSNRAGSAYEQYF	TGTGCCAGCAGTAATCGGGCGGGAAGTGCCTACGAGCAGTACTTC
TRBD2	NA	TRBV24-1	TRBJ2-3	CATSDSGTSGDTQYF	TGTGCCACCAGTGACTCCGGGACTAGTGGAGATACGCAGTATTTT
TRBD1	NA	TRBV29-1	TRBJ1-6	CSVTQGGDSPLHF	TGCAGCGTTACTCAGGGGGGAGATTCACCCCTCCACTTT
NA	NA	TRBV6-5	TRBJ1-6	CASRKYRNNSPLHF	TGTGCCAGCAGAAAATACAGGAATAATTCACCCCTCCACTTT
TRBD1	NA	TRBV5-1	TRBJ2-7	CASSFVGDRENEQYF	TGCGCCAGCAGCTTTGTAGGGGACAGAGAGAACGAGCAGTACTTC
TRBD1	NA	TRBV11-2	TRBJ1-6	CASSSLRQGPLHF	TGTGCCAGCAGCTCGCTCCGACAGGGGCCCCTCCACTTT
TRBD1	once	TRBV10-3	TRBJ2-7	CAISDPPGGSYEQYF	TGTGCCATCAGTGATCCCCCAGGGGGATCCTACGAGCAGTACTTC
NA	few	TRBV5-6	TRBJ1-1	CASSFRGGTEAFF	TGTGCCAGCAGCTTCCGGGGGGGCACTGAAGCTTTCTTT
NA	NA	TRBV5-1	TRBJ2-2	CASSNFPPVEGINTGELFF	TGCGCCAGCAGCAACTTCCCCCCTGTGGAGGGAATAAACACCGGGGAGCTGTTTTTT
NA	once	TRBV19	TRBJ1-2	CASSMVDTLNYGYTF	TGTGCCAGTAGTATGGTGGACACTCTGAACTATGGCTACACCTTC
NA	NA	TRBV4-1	TRBJ2-3	CASSQVEGATDEDTQYF	TGCGCCAGCAGCCAAGTCGAGGGAGCTACAGACGAAGATACGCAGTATTTT
TRBD2	NA	TRBV5-1	TRBJ2-7	CASSPLRGDYEQYF	TGCGCCAGCAGCCCCTTGCGGGGGGACTACGAGCAGTACTTC
NA	NA	TRBV6-5	TRBJ2-7	CASSYLQGYEQYF	TGTGCCAGCAGTTATCTACAGGGTTACGAGCAGTACTTC
NA	NA	TRBV4-2	TRBJ1-6	CASSQEDRGQASPLHF	TGTGCCAGCAGCCAAGAAGACCGAGGCCAAGCTTCACCCCTCCACTTT
NA	once	TRBV11-2	TRBJ2-3	CASSRGIYTDTQYF	TGTGCCAGCAGCCGGGGGATTTACACAGATACGCAGTATTTT
NA	NA	TRBV12-1	TRBJ1-4	CASPDRGHGRNNEKLFF	TGTGCCAGCCCGGACAGGGGCCACGGCCGGAATAATGAAAAACTGTTTTTT
NA	once	TRBV19	TRBJ1-2	CASSYRENYGYTF	TGTGCCAGTAGTTACAGGGAAAACTATGGCTACACCTTC
NA	many	TRBV7-9	TRBJ1-2	CASSLDGSRDYGYTF	TGTGCCAGCAGCTTAGACGGATCCCGGGATTATGGCTACACCTTC
TRBD1	NA	TRBV18	TRBJ1-6	CASSPFPGGRNSPLHF	TGTGCCAGCTCACCCTTCCCAGGGGGAAGGAATTCACCCCTCCACTTT
TRBD1	NA	TRBV10-1	TRBJ2-7	CASSESGTGSYEQYF	TGCGCCAGCAGTGAGAGTGGGACAGGGTCGTACGAGCAGTACTTC
TRBD1	NA	TRBV28	TRBJ1-6	CASSHRRTGGAYNSPLHF	TGTGCCAGCAGCCACCGAAGGACAGGGGGCGCGTATAATTCACCCCTCCACTTT
NA	NA	TRBV5-6	TRBJ2-7	CASRTGLGAEQYF	TGTGCCAGCAGAACGGGCCTAGGGGCCGAGCAGTACTTC
TRBD1	once	TRBV5-1	TRBJ1-4	CASSTAWDRGSEKLFF	TGCGCCAGCAGCACAGCCTGGGACAGGGGGAGTGAAAAACTGTTTTTT